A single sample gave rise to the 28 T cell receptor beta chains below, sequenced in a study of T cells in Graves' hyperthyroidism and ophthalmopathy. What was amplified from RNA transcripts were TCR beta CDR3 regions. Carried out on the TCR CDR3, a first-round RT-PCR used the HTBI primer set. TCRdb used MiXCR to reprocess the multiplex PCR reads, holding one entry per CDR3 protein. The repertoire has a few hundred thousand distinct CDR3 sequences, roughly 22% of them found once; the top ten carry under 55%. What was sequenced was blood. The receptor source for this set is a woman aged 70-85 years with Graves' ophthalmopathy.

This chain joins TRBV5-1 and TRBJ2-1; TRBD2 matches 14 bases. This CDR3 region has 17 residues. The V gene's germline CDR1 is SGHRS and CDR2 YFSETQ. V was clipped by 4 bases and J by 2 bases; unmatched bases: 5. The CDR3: CASSGGGLAGAYNEQFF. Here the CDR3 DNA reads TGCGCCAGCAGCGGGGGGGGACTAGCGGGAGCCTACAATGAGCAGTTCTTC. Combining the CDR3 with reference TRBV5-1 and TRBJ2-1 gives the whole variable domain KAGVTQTPRYLIKTRGQQVTLSCSPISGHRSVSWYQQTPGQGLQFLFEYFSETQRNKGNFPGRFSGRQFSNSRSEMNVSTLELGDSALYLCASSGGGLAGAYNEQFFGPGTRLTVL.

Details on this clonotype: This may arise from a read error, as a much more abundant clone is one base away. The CDR3 bases are TGTGCCAGCAGTTTGCCTCTAGCGGAAGGGTTGGGGGAGCTGTTTTTT. Its protein product is CASSLPLAEGLGELFF. The rearrangement uses TRBV27 and TRBJ2-2; TRBD2 matches at 7 bases. Germline V gene data show CDR1 as MNHEY and CDR2 as SMNVEV (reference sequence). Unmatched junction bases numbered 12, after V lost 3 bases and J lost 8 bases. This CDR3 comprises 16 residues.

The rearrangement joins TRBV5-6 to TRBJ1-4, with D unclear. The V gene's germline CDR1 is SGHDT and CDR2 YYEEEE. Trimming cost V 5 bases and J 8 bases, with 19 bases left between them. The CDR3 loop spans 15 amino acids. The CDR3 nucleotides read TGTGCCAGCAGTCAGCACCAGACAATGGGCGAAAAACTGTTTTTT. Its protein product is CASSQHQTMGEKLFF.

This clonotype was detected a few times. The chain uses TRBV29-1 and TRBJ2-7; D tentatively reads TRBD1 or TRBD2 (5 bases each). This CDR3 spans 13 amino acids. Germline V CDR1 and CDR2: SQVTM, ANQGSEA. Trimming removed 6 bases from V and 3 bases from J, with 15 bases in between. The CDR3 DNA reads TGCAGCGTAACCACCGGGACCCTCTACGAGCAGTACTTC. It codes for CSVTTGTLYEQYF.

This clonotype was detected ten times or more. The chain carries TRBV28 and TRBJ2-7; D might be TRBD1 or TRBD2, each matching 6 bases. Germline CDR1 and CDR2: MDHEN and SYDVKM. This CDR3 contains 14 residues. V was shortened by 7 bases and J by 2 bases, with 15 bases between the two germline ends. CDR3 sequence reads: CASKKDRTTYEQYF. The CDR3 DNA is TGTGCCAGCAAAAAAGACAGGACTACCTACGAGCAGTACTTC.

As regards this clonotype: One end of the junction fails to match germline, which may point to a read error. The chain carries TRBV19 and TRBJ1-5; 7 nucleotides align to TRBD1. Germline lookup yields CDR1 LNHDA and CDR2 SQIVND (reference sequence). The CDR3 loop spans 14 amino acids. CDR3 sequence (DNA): TGTGCCAGTCTCCCAGGACAGGAGAATCTGCCCCAGCATTTT. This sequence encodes CASLPGQENLPQHF.

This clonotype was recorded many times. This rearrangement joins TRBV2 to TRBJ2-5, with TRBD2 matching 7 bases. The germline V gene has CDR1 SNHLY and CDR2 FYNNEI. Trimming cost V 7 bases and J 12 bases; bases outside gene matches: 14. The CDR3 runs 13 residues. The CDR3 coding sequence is TGTGCCAGCATCGGGACTATCCTACGGGGGAAGTACTTC. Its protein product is CASIGTILRGKYF.

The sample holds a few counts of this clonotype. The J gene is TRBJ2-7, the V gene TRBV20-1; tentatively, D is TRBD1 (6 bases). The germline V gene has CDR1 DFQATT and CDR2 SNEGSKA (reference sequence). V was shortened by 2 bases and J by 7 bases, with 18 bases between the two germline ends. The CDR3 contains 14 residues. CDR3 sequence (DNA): TGCAGTGCTAGACCGGCAGGGGTACCGGGGGAGCAGTACTTC. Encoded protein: CSARPAGVPGEQYF.

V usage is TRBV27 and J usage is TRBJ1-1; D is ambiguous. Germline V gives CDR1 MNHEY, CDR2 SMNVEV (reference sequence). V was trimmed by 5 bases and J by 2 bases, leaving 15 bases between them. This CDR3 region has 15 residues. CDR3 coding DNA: TGTGCCAGCAGTAGATCAAAGGTGGGAAACACTGAAGCTTTCTTT. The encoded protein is CASSRSKVGNTEAFF.

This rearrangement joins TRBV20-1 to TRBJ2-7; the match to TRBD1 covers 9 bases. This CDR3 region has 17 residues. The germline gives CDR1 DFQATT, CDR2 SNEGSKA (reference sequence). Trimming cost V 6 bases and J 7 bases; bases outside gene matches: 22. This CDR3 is CSAPFAGQGLGLGEQYF. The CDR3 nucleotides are TGCAGTGCCCCATTTGCGGGACAGGGTCTAGGTCTGGGGGAGCAGTACTTC.

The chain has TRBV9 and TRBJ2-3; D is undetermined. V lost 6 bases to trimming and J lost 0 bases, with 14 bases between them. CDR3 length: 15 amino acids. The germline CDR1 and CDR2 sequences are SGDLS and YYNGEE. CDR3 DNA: TGTGCCAGCAACGGCGCTTCGGCTAGCACAGATACGCAGTATTTT. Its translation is CASNGASASTDTQYF.

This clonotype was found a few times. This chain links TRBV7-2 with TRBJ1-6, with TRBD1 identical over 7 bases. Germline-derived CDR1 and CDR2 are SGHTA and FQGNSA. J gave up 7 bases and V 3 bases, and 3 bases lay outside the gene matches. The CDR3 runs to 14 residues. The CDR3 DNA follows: TGTGCCAGCAGCTTGTGGGGACAGAATTCACCCCTCCACTTT. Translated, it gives CASSLWGQNSPLHF.

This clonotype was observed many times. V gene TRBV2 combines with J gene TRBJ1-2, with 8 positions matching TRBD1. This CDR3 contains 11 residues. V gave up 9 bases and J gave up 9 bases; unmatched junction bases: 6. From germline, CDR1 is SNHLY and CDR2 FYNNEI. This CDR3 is CASGQGFSYTF. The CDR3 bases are TGTGCCAGTGGACAGGGATTCAGCTACACCTTC.

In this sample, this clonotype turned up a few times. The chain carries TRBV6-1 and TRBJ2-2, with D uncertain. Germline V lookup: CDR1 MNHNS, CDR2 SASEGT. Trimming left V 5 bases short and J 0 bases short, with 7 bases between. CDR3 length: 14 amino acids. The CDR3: CASSSNANTGELFF. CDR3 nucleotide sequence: TGTGCCAGCAGTTCCAACGCGAACACCGGGGAGCTGTTTTTT.

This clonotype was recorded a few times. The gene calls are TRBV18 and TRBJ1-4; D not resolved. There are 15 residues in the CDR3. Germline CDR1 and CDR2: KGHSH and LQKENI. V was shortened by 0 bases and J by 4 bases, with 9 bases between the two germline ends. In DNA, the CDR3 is TGTGCCAGCTCACCACCGGCAGGTTATAATGAAAAACTGTTTTTT. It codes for CASSPPAGYNEKLFF.

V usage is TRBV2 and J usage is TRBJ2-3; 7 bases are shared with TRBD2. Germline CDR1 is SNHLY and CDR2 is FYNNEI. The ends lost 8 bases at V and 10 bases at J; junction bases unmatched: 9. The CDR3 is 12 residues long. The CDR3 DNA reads TGTGCCAGCGCGAGGGGAGGGAGTTCGCAGTATTTT. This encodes CASARGGSSQYF.

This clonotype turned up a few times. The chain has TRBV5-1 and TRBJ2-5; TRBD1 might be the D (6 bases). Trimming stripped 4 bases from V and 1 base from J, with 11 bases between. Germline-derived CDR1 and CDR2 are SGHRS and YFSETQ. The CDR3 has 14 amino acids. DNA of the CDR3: TGCGCCAGCAGCGAGGGACAATTCCAAGAGACCCAGTACTTC. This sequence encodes CASSEGQFQETQYF.

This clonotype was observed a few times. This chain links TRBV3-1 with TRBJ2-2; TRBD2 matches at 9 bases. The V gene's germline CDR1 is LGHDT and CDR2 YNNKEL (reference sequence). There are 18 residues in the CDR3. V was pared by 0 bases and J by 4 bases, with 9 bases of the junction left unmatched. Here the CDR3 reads CASSQDLRLAGPTGELFF. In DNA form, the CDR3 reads TGTGCCAGCAGCCAAGATCTGAGGCTAGCGGGACCCACCGGGGAGCTGTTTTTT.

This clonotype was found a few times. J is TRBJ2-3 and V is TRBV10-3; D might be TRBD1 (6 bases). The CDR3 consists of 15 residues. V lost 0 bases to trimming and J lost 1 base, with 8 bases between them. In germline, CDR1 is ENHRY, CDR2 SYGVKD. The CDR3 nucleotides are TGTGCCATCAGTGAGTCCCCAGGGGGCACAGATACGCAGTATTTT. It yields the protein CAISESPGGTDTQYF.

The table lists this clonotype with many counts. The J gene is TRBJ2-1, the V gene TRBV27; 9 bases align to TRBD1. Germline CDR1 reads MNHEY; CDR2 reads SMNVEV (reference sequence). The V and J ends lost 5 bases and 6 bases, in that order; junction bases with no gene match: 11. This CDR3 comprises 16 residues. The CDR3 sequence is CASSPSTGGWGNEQFF. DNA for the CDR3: TGTGCCAGCAGTCCTTCGACAGGGGGGTGGGGCAATGAGCAGTTCTTC.

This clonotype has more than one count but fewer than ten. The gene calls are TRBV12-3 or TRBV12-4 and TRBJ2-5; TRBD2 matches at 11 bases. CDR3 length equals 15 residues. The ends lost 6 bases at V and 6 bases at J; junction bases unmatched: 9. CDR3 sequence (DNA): TGTGCCAGCAGCTTCAGACTAGCGGGATTGCAGACCCAGTACTTC. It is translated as CASSFRLAGLQTQYF.

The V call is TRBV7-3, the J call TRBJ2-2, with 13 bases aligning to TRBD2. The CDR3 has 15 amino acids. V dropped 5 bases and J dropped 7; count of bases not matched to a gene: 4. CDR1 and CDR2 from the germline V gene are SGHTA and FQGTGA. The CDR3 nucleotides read TGTGCCAGCAGCGGAAGGACTAGCGGGGGCGGGGAGCTGTTTTTT. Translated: CASSGRTSGGGELFF.

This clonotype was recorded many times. CDR3 protein: CASSFGTGERDTQYF. CDR3 coding DNA: TGTGCCAGCAGTTTCGGGACAGGGGAGAGAGATACGCAGTATTTT. The V gene is TRBV12-3 or TRBV12-4, the J gene TRBJ2-3, with 10 bases lining up with TRBD1. V shed 3 bases, J shed 5 bases, and the junction held 5 bases outside the gene matches. There are 15 residues in the CDR3.

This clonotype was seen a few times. CDR3 sequence: CATSGGATNEKLFF. CDR3 sequence (DNA): TGTGCCACGTCCGGAGGGGCAACTAATGAAAAACTGTTTTTT. This chain links TRBV15 with TRBJ1-4; D is possibly TRBD1 (5 bases). Between the trimmed V and J ends, which lost 9 bases and 0 bases, there was a span of 11 bases. Germline V lookup: CDR1 LNHNV, CDR2 YYDKDF (reference sequence). The CDR3 covers 14 residues.

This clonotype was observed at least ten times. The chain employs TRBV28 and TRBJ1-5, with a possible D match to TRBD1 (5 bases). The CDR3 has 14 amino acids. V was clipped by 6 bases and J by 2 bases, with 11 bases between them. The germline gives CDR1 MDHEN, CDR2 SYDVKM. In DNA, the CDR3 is TGTGCCAGCAGCAGGGAGTGGGGCAATCAGCCCCAGCATTTT. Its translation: CASSREWGNQPQHF.

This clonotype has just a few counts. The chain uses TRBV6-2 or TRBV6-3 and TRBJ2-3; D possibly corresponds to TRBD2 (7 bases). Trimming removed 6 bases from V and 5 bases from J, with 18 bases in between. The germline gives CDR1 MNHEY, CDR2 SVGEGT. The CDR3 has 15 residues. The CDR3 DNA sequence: TGTGCCAGCAGCCGGGGGGCCGTCGAGGGAGATACGCAGTATTTT. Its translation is CASSRGAVEGDTQYF.

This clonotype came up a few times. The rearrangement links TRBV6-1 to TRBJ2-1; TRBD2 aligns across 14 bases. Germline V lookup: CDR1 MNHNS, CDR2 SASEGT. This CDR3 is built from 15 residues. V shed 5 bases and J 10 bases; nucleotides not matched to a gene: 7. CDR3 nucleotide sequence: TGTGCCAGCAGTTTGACTAGCGGGAGGGATGTAGAGCAGTTCTTC. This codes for CASSLTSGRDVEQFF.

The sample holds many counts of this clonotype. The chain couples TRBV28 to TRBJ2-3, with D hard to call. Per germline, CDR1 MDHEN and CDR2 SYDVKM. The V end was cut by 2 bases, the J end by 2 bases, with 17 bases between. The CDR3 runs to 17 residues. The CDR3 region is CASSLVALLGITDTQYF. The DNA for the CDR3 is TGTGCCAGCAGTTTAGTCGCTCTATTGGGGATCACAGATACGCAGTATTTT.